These 32 T cell receptor beta chains came from one sample sequenced in a study of T-cell reconstitution after alpha-beta-depleted transplantation in children (TCRdb year 2016). Libraries were prepared through PCR. Sequencing instrument: Illumina HiSeq 2500. To normalize quantification of the TCRbeta repertoire, the TCR libraries were built with molecular barcoding that relied on unique molecular identifiers. The public reads were run again by TCRdb, first through fastp at Q25 and then through MiXCR, and only productive beta chains were kept. Merged by CDR3 protein, the rows form single entries marked with the most common genes and DNA. This sample is represented by fewer than 750,000 distinct CDR3 sequences; roughly 30% of them were singletons. The ten biggest clones cover around a third of the sample. The treatment or condition label for this specimen denotes: allogeneic hematopoietic cell transplantation with graft depleted of TCRalphabeta T cells and CD19 B cells.

The input for sequencing was PBMCs, taken before TCRalphabeta/CD19-depleted stem cell transplant. The receptor source for this set is a boy under two years old with Wiskott-Aldrich syndrome, due to receive a stem cell transplant.

This chain links TRBV7-6 with TRBJ2-5; 10 positions agree with TRBD2. V lost 2 bases to trimming and J lost 5 bases; unmatched junction nucleotides: 5. The CDR3 runs 15 residues. The germline gives CDR1 SGHVS, CDR2 FNYEAQ. The CDR3 region has the DNA TGTGCCAGCAGCTTACAACTAGCGGGAAGGGAGACCCAGTACTTC. It translates to CASSLQLAGRETQYF.

This sequence joins TRBV12-3 or TRBV12-4 and TRBJ2-5; D uncertain. This CDR3 is built from 12 residues. Trimming took off 4 bases at V and 5 bases at J, with 8 bases between the two ends. The CDR3 here is CASSSVVETQYF. DNA for the CDR3: TGTGCCAGCAGTTCCGTGGTGGAGACCCAGTACTTC.

This clonotype was seen only a few times. The chain links TRBV24-1 to TRBJ2-4, with 7 bases aligning to TRBD1. Germline-derived CDR1 and CDR2 are KGHDR and SFDVKD. There are 14 residues in the CDR3. Trimming took 8 bases from V and 12 from J; bases not matched to a gene: 15. The CDR3 reads CATNLKGALSTQYF. As DNA, the CDR3 is TGTGCCACCAACTTAAAGGGGGCGTTATCCACTCAGTACTTC.

This clonotype was seen ten or more times. The junction differs from germline at one of its ends, possibly a read error. This chain joins TRBV5-1 and TRBJ2-1, with D possibly TRBD1 on 6 matching bases. The CDR3 totals 13 residues. Germline CDR1 SGHRS, CDR2 YFSETQ. CDR3 residues: CASSFTGYNEQFF. The CDR3 region has the DNA TGTGCCAGCAGCTTTACAGGGTACAATGAGCAGTTCTTC.

This clonotype was found a few times. CDR3 sequence: CASSLVASGISEQYF. The DNA for the CDR3 is TGCGCCAGCAGCTTGGTAGCTAGCGGGATTTCCGAGCAGTACTTC. The V call is TRBV5-1, the J call TRBJ2-7, with 9 nucleotides matching TRBD2. V trimming: 0 bases; J trimming: 6 bases; junction bases outside the gene matches: 7. This CDR3 is 15 amino acids long. Looked up from germline, CDR1 is SGHRS and CDR2 is YFSETQ.

The chain is built from TRBV20-1 and TRBJ2-5; TRBD2 matches 7 bases. V shed 6 bases, J shed 4 bases, and the junction held 17 bases outside the gene matches. Germline CDR1 is DFQATT and CDR2 is SNEGSKA (reference sequence). The CDR3 length is 16 residues. CDR3 residues: CSARSTTGRRAETQYF. The DNA of the CDR3 is TGCAGTGCCAGAAGTACGACCGGGAGGAGGGCAGAGACCCAGTACTTC.

V is TRBV5-1 and J is TRBJ2-2; 9 nucleotides line up with TRBD2. V gave up 2 bases and J gave up 3 bases; unmatched junction bases: 5. Germline V gene data show CDR1 as SGHRS and CDR2 as YFSETQ. The CDR3 has 16 amino acids. The CDR3: CASSFGLAGHTGELFF. The CDR3 bases are TGCGCCAGCAGCTTCGGCCTAGCGGGACACACCGGGGAGCTGTTTTTT.

The chain combines TRBV5-1 with TRBJ2-1, with TRBD2 matching 9 bases. The CDR3 spans 15 residues. Per germline, CDR1 SGHRS and CDR2 YFSETQ. Germline trimming cut 4 bases from V and 5 bases from J; bases unmatched to any gene: 7. In nucleotides, the CDR3 is TGCGCCAGCAGCCTGTTAGCGGGAGTCGACAATGAGCAGTTCTTC. The encoded protein is CASSLLAGVDNEQFF.

This clonotype has a handful of counts. The chain employs TRBV20-1 and TRBJ2-2, with D possibly matching TRBD1 (5 bases). There are 14 residues in the CDR3. Germline CDR1 reads DFQATT; CDR2 reads SNEGSKA (reference sequence). V lost 3 bases and J 1 base, leaving 9 bases between the germline ends. The CDR3 loop reads CSARGQLNTGELFF. CDR3 DNA: TGCAGTGCTAGGGGGCAACTGAACACCGGGGAGCTGTTTTTT.

The rearrangement links TRBV12-3 or TRBV12-4 to TRBJ2-5; tentative D call: TRBD2 (6 bases). V was pared by 2 bases and J by 4 bases, with 14 bases between. The CDR3 totals 15 residues. CDR3 sequence: CASSLWTGVGETQYF. The CDR3 nucleotides are TGTGCCAGCAGTTTATGGACGGGAGTAGGAGAGACCCAGTACTTC.

This chain connects TRBV7-3 to TRBJ2-2; 10 bases align to TRBD2. V lost 0 bases, J lost 4 bases, and 8 bases stayed unmatched. The CDR3 runs 18 residues. Germline CDR1 and CDR2: SGHTA and FQGTGA. The CDR3 bases are TGTGCCAGCAGCTTAACGTATGCTAGCGGGAGAGCCACCGGGGAGCTGTTTTTT. The encoded protein is CASSLTYASGRATGELFF.

A single count supports this clonotype. J is TRBJ1-1 and V is TRBV6-5; maybe TRBD1 (5 bases). The CDR3 has 15 residues. With 0 bases removed from V and 0 bases from J, the gap between germline ends came to 8 bases. CDR1 and CDR2 from the germline V gene are MNHEY and SVGAGI. The CDR3, as DNA: TGTGCCAGCAGTTACTCCGGGGGAATGAACACTGAAGCTTTCTTT. It translates to CASSYSGGMNTEAFF.

The sample holds many counts of this clonotype. This chain joins TRBV5-1 and TRBJ2-2; no firm D call. From germline, CDR1 is SGHRS and CDR2 YFSETQ. This CDR3 is 14 amino acids long. V was clipped by 0 bases and J by 0 bases, with 3 bases between them. CDR3 bases: TGCGCCAGCAGCTTGGGACCGAACACCGGGGAGCTGTTTTTT. It translates to CASSLGPNTGELFF.

This clonotype showed up just a few times. The chain uses TRBV5-4 and TRBJ2-7; TRBD1 or TRBD2 may be the D gene (6 bases each). Looked up from germline, CDR1 is SGHNT and CDR2 is YYREEE (reference sequence). Trimming cost V 1 base and J 3 bases, with 29 bases left between them. The CDR3 length is 20 residues. CDR3 sequence: CASSLTLGLMRGVSIYEQYF. CDR3 bases: TGTGCCAGCAGCTTGACACTCGGGCTAATGAGGGGGGTTTCGATCTACGAGCAGTACTTC.

This chain joins TRBV10-3 and TRBJ2-5, with D possibly TRBD1 on 5 matching bases. Germline V gene lookup returns CDR1 ENHRY and CDR2 SYGVKD. V was shortened by 8 bases and J by 4 bases, with 14 bases between the two germline ends. The CDR3 totals 13 residues. The CDR3 nucleotides read TGTGCCATCTCTCAGGGCTATCGAGAGACCCAGTACTTC. Amino acids: CAISQGYRETQYF.

This clonotype was seen many times. This sequence joins TRBV29-1 and TRBJ2-5; possibly TRBD2 for D (6 bases). Looked up from germline, CDR1 is SQVTM and CDR2 is ANQGSEA. Between the trimmed V and J ends, which lost 1 base and 5 bases, there was a span of 14 bases. The CDR3 extends over 14 amino acids. Written as DNA, the CDR3 is TGCAGCGTTGAAGTTCCGGGAGCTAGGGAGACCCAGTACTTC. It encodes CSVEVPGARETQYF.

This sequence joins TRBV20-1 and TRBJ2-3; tentatively, D is TRBD2 (5 bases). V was shortened by 4 bases and J by 1 base, with 9 bases between the two germline ends. The CDR3 has 13 residues. The germline gives CDR1 DFQATT, CDR2 SNEGSKA (reference sequence). The CDR3 DNA reads TGCAGTGCTACGGGATTGGGCACAGATACGCAGTATTTT. Its translation: CSATGLGTDTQYF.

The chain is built from TRBV28 and TRBJ2-7; D remains unclear. The CDR3 contains 15 residues. Germline CDR1 is MDHEN and CDR2 is SYDVKM. V lost 7 bases to trimming and J lost 0 bases, with 16 bases between them. The CDR3 protein is CASMVQRRSSYEQYF. CDR3 coding DNA: TGTGCCAGCATGGTGCAGCGTAGATCCTCCTACGAGCAGTACTTC.

The gene calls are TRBV6-1 and TRBJ2-1, with no clear D. This CDR3 contains 13 residues. The V gene's germline CDR1 is MNHNS and CDR2 SASEGT. V lost 2 bases and J lost 9, with 11 bases in between. The CDR3 DNA follows: TGTGCCAGCAGTGAAAGTGTTTTGGGTGAGCAGTTCTTC. This codes for CASSESVLGEQFF.

CDR3 coding DNA: TGCAGTGCTCCGGACAGGTCCTATTCTAATTCACCCCTCCACTTT. It encodes CSAPDRSYSNSPLHF. J is TRBJ1-6 and V is TRBV20-1; 7 nucleotides line up with TRBD1. The ends lost 5 bases at V and 6 bases at J; junction bases unmatched: 10. There are 15 residues in the CDR3. Germline V CDR1 and CDR2: DFQATT, SNEGSKA (reference sequence).

The V gene is TRBV20-1, the J gene TRBJ2-7; D assignment may be TRBD1 or TRBD2 (5 bases each). Trimming pared 7 bases from V and 3 bases from J, leaving 31 bases between. In germline, CDR1 is DFQATT, CDR2 SNEGSKA (reference sequence). There are 18 residues in the CDR3. CDR3 nucleotide sequence: TGCAGTGTTGCGACTGGGCTGAAACCGGGACGTACGGACTACGAGCAGTACTTC. Encoded protein: CSVATGLKPGRTDYEQYF.

The chain is built from TRBV18 and TRBJ2-3; 13 bases are shared with TRBD2. V lost 3 bases to trimming and J lost 3 bases; unmatched junction nucleotides: 3. The CDR3 length is 16 residues. Germline V gives CDR1 KGHSH, CDR2 LQKENI. CDR3 residues: CASSPLTSGRTDTQYF. The CDR3 bases are TGTGCCAGCTCACCCCTGACTAGCGGGAGGACAGATACGCAGTATTTT.

This clonotype has just a few counts. CDR3 sequence reads: CASSLTQTGWYGYTF. In nucleotides, the CDR3 is TGTGCCAGCAGTTTAACCCAGACAGGGTGGTATGGCTACACCTTC. The chain uses TRBV12-3 or TRBV12-4 and TRBJ1-2; 7 positions match TRBD1. V was clipped by 2 bases and J by 5 bases; unmatched bases: 8. The CDR3 has 15 residues.

This clonotype was counted between two and nine times. The chain employs TRBV2 and TRBJ1-1; D might be TRBD1 (5 bases). V lost 8 bases, J lost 0 bases, and 13 bases lay in between. CDR1 and CDR2 from the germline V gene are SNHLY and FYNNEI. This CDR3 comprises 14 residues. CDR3 in DNA: TGTGCCAGCGTAAAGGGACGGTTGAACACTGAAGCTTTCTTT. The encoded protein is CASVKGRLNTEAFF. Based on the CDR3 plus reference TRBV2 and TRBJ1-1, the full variable domain is EPEVTQTPSHQVTQMGQEVILRCVPISNHLYFYWYRQILGQKVEFLVSFYNNEISEKSEIFDDQFSVERPDGSNFTLKIRSTKLEDSAMYFCASVKGRLNTEAFFGQGTRLTVV.

To note about this clonotype: One end of the junction fails to match germline, which may point to a read error. The V gene is TRBV20-1, the J gene TRBJ2-7, with 9 bases aligning to TRBD1. This CDR3 contains 12 residues. CDR1 is DFQATT, CDR2 SNEGSKA, per germline (reference sequence). The CDR3 DNA is TGCAGTGCAAGGACAGGGGCCTACGATCAGTACTTC. It is translated as CSARTGAYDQYF.

The genes are TRBV10-3 and TRBJ2-1; 14 positions agree with TRBD2. V shed 4 bases and J 9 bases; nucleotides not matched to a gene: 5. Germline V gives CDR1 ENHRY, CDR2 SYGVKD. The CDR3 has 15 amino acids. CDR3 sequence (DNA): TGTGCCATCAGTGCCGGGACTAGCGGGAGAATTGAGCAGTTCTTC. It is translated as CAISAGTSGRIEQFF.

There are many counts of this clonotype. The chain combines TRBV12-3 or TRBV12-4 with TRBJ1-2; a weak D match, TRBD1 (5 bases). The CDR3 spans 13 residues. Trimming stripped 3 bases from V and 6 bases from J, with 11 bases between. CDR3 region: CASSLRGGDGYTF. In DNA, the CDR3 is TGTGCCAGCAGTTTGAGAGGAGGGGATGGCTACACCTTC.

A few counts support this clonotype. The rearrangement joins TRBV20-1 to TRBJ1-5, with 7 bases matching TRBD1. J was trimmed by 6 bases and V by 6 bases; bases with no gene match: 17. In germline, CDR1 is DFQATT, CDR2 SNEGSKA (reference sequence). This CDR3 contains 16 residues. CDR3 sequence (DNA): TGCAGTGCAACAGACAGGGTAAGGGGTGATGGTCAGCCCCAGCATTTT. As protein: CSATDRVRGDGQPQHF.

This clonotype was seen only a few times. CDR3 nucleotide sequence: TGTGCCAGCAGTTACCAACCGGGGTACCAAGAGACCCAGTACTTC. It is translated as CASSYQPGYQETQYF. The chain recombines TRBV6-5 with TRBJ2-5, with D perhaps matching TRBD2 (5 bases). The CDR3 contains 15 residues. From germline, CDR1 is MNHEY and CDR2 SVGAGI. V lost 2 bases and J 0 bases, leaving 10 bases between the germline ends.

This clonotype was seen a few times. The CDR3 protein is CASSLENGEQYF. The DNA for the CDR3 is TGCGCCAGCAGCTTGGAAAACGGCGAGCAGTACTTC. The V call is TRBV5-1, the J call TRBJ2-7; D is unclear. The CDR3 covers 12 residues. V was shortened by 0 bases and J by 6 bases, with 7 bases between the two germline ends. The germline gives CDR1 SGHRS, CDR2 YFSETQ.

This rearrangement joins TRBV9 to TRBJ1-5, with TRBD1 matching 9 bases. Germline V lookup: CDR1 SGDLS, CDR2 YYNGEE. After removal of 0 bases from V and 7 bases from J, the junction contained 8 bases not matched to a gene. CDR3 length equals 16 residues. The CDR3 nucleotides are TGTGCCAGCAGCGTAGACAGGGGGCGAGGATTACAGCCCCAGCATTTT. It translates to CASSVDRGRGLQPQHF.

Many counts were recorded for this clonotype. The rearrangement joins TRBV4-2 to TRBJ1-4, with a tentative D call TRBD1 (5 bases). Germline CDR1 and CDR2: LGHNA and YNFKEQ. Trimming pared 0 bases from V and 6 bases from J, leaving 14 bases between. This CDR3 comprises 16 residues. CDR3 bases: TGTGCCAGCAGCCAAGATCCGTGGGGCGCAGATGAAAAACTGTTTTTT. Protein sequence: CASSQDPWGADEKLFF.